A single T cell receptor beta chain is shown here with its context. Its antigen is currently unknown. This sample is part of a study of T cells expressing NK-cell markers. Overall study context: Researchers got TCR beta repertoires out of sorted CD3+CD56+NKG2C+, CD3+CD56+NKG2C- and CD3+CD56-NKG2C+ T cells.

Germline V lookup: CDR1 SGHTA, CDR2 FQGTGA. This CDR3 is 15 amino acids long. TCRdb re-analyzed the 5' RACE reads; it lists each CDR3 protein once, without DNA. The sample table includes a few hundred thousand distinct CDR3 sequences. General study results and limits: HCMV specificity was not established for the expanded NKG2C+ T cell clones.

The genes are TRBV7-3 and TRBJ2-4; TCRdb designates TRBD1, a call that cannot be tested without DNA. Sample: blood T cells: a sorted CD56 or NKG2C T cell subset, CD4+ or CD8+ T cells, or bulk PBMC T cells (not recorded which). This clonotype was obtained from a man between 18 and 29 years old in good health. CDR3 sequence: CASSIGDSPSDIQYF. Drawing the rest from reference TRBV7-3 and TRBJ2-4, the complete variable domain is GAGVSQTPSNKVTEKGKYVELRCDPISGHTALYWYRQSLGQGPEFLIYFQGTGAADDSGLPNDRFFAVRPEGSVSTLKIQRTERGDSAVYLCASSIGDSPSDIQYFGAGTRLSVL.